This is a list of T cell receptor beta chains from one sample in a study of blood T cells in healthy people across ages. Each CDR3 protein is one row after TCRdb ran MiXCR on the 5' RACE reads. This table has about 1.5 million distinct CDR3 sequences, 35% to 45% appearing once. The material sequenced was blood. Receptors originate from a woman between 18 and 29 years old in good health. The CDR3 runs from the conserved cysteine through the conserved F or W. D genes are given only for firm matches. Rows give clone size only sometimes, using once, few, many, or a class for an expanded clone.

DNA: TGTGCCAGCAGCCAGTCACGGGGGGGCACAGAGACCCAGTACTTC
CDR3: CASSQSRGGTETQYF
J: TRBJ2-5
size: -
V: TRBV3-1
D: TRBD2

DNA: TGTGCCAGCAGCCAACTTCCTAGCGGGGTCTACAATGAGCAGTTCTTC
CDR3: CASSQLPSGVYNEQFF
J: TRBJ2-1
size: -
V: TRBV3-1
D: TRBD2

DNA: TGTGCCAGCAGCTTGGGGAGGGAGCAGTACTTC
CDR3: CASSLGREQYF
J: TRBJ2-7
size: many
V: TRBV28
D: -

DNA: TGCAGTGCTAGGGGGACAGGAGATTTCTCCTACGAGCAGTACTTC
CDR3: CSARGTGDFSYEQYF
J: TRBJ2-7
size: -
V: TRBV20-1
D: TRBD1

DNA: TGTGCCAGCAGCAACCCGGACCTCAATGAGCAGTTCTTC
CDR3: CASSNPDLNEQFF
J: TRBJ2-1
size: few
V: TRBV7-2
D: -

DNA: TGCGCCAGCAGCTCGGGCGGAGGCCGGAGCTCCTACAATGAGCAGTTCTTC
CDR3: CASSSGGGRSSYNEQFF
J: TRBJ2-1
size: -
V: TRBV5-1
D: -

DNA: TGTGCCAGCAGCCTTAGCTGGCTAGCGGAAGCCAAAAACATTCAGTACTTC
CDR3: CASSLSWLAEAKNIQYF
J: TRBJ2-4
size: -
V: TRBV3-1
D: TRBD2

DNA: TGTGCCAGCAGTTACGCCCGGCACTCTTTGATTCAGTACTTC
CDR3: CASSYARHSLIQYF
J: TRBJ2-4
size: few
V: TRBV6-5
D: -

DNA: TGTGCCATCAGTGAACCGGGACAGCCCTCTACCTACGAGCAGTACTTC
CDR3: CAISEPGQPSTYEQYF
J: TRBJ2-7
size: -
V: TRBV10-3
D: TRBD1

DNA: TGCAGTGCTAGACCGACGGGAAAGAATGAAAAACTGTTTTTT
CDR3: CSARPTGKNEKLFF
J: TRBJ1-4
size: -
V: TRBV20-1
D: -

DNA: TGTGCCAGCAGCTTTTCTAGCGGTCCCCTTGGGAACATTCAGTACTTC
CDR3: CASSFSSGPLGNIQYF
J: TRBJ2-4
size: many
V: TRBV7-2
D: TRBD2

DNA: TGTGCCACCAGTGACCTGGAGGGTACGCTCTACAATGAGCAGTTCTTC
CDR3: CATSDLEGTLYNEQFF
J: TRBJ2-1
size: -
V: TRBV24-1
D: -

DNA: TGCAGTGCAAGAACGTACGATCCTTACGAGCAGTACTTC
CDR3: CSARTYDPYEQYF
J: TRBJ2-7
size: -
V: TRBV20-1
D: -

DNA: TGCAGCGTCCCAACAGGAATCTATGGCTACACCTTC
CDR3: CSVPTGIYGYTF
J: TRBJ1-2
size: -
V: TRBV29-1
D: -

DNA: TGTGCCAGCAGTTACGCGGGGGGGCGAGATACGCAGTATTTT
CDR3: CASSYAGGRDTQYF
J: TRBJ2-3
size: few
V: TRBV6-5
D: TRBD2

DNA: TGTGCCAGCTCATCAAAGATTCACGGGCTGGACGAGCAGTACTTC
CDR3: CASSSKIHGLDEQYF
J: TRBJ2-7
size: -
V: TRBV18
D: -

DNA: TGTGCCAGCAGTCCAAGATCGCCCAGCGGGGGACAAATTTACGAGCAGTACTTC
CDR3: CASSPRSPSGGQIYEQYF
J: TRBJ2-7
size: few
V: TRBV12-3/TRBV12-4
D: TRBD2

DNA: TGTGCCAGCAGCGTAACTAGCGGGGGCCTCTACGAGCAGTACTTC
CDR3: CASSVTSGGLYEQYF
J: TRBJ2-7
size: few
V: TRBV9
D: TRBD2

DNA: TGTGCCAGCAGCCCGACCTATTCACCCCTCCACTTT
CDR3: CASSPTYSPLHF
J: TRBJ1-6
size: -
V: TRBV11-3
D: -

DNA: TGCAGTGCTAGAGATCAGAGAGGGGCCAGGGGTGGCTACACCTTC
CDR3: CSARDQRGARGGYTF
J: TRBJ1-2
size: -
V: TRBV20-1
D: -

DNA: TGTGCCAGCAGCTTAGGGGACGAGCTAAAGCAGTACTTC
CDR3: CASSLGDELKQYF
J: TRBJ2-4
size: few
V: TRBV7-2
D: -

DNA: TGTGCCATCAGTGATAAGGATACGCAGTATTTT
CDR3: CAISDKDTQYF
J: TRBJ2-3
size: -
V: TRBV10-3
D: -

DNA: TGTGCCTCAGGGACAGAGCACTACGAGCAGTACTTC
CDR3: CASGTEHYEQYF
J: TRBJ2-7
size: -
V: TRBV10-3
D: TRBD1

DNA: TGTGCCAGCAGTTCCTCGGGGGACCCCGGGGGAACGCAGTATTTT
CDR3: CASSSSGDPGGTQYF
J: TRBJ2-3
size: -
V: TRBV27
D: -

DNA: TGCGCCAGCAGCTTGGGAGAAGCGGGCTATGGCTACACCTTC
CDR3: CASSLGEAGYGYTF
J: TRBJ1-2
size: -
V: TRBV5-1
D: -

DNA: TGCGCCAGCAGCCCCCTATGGGGGGAACTCGGGGATGAGCAGTTCTTC
CDR3: CASSPLWGELGDEQFF
J: TRBJ2-1
size: -
V: TRBV5-1
D: -

DNA: TGCAGTGCTGGCTCTGGAAACACCATATATTTT
CDR3: CSAGSGNTIYF
J: TRBJ1-3
size: few
V: TRBV20-1
D: -

DNA: TGTGCCACCAGCAGTGGGGTGAAGGAGACCCAGTACTTC
CDR3: CATSSGVKETQYF
J: TRBJ2-5
size: few
V: TRBV15
D: -

DNA: TGCAGCGTTGGGGGGAGCGACGGGGAGCTGTTTTTT
CDR3: CSVGGSDGELFF
J: TRBJ2-2
size: few
V: TRBV29-1
D: -

DNA: TGCAGTGCTGCGGGACTAGCACACGAGCAGTACTTC
CDR3: CSAAGLAHEQYF
J: TRBJ2-7
size: -
V: TRBV20-1
D: TRBD2

DNA: TGTGCCAGCAGCTTATGGGTGACAGGGGCCTACGAGCAGTACTTC
CDR3: CASSLWVTGAYEQYF
J: TRBJ2-7
size: few
V: TRBV7-9
D: TRBD1

DNA: TGTGCCAGCAGTTTAGCAACGAATGAGCAGTACTTC
CDR3: CASSLATNEQYF
J: TRBJ2-7
size: -
V: TRBV12-3/TRBV12-4
D: -

DNA: TGTGCCAGCAGCCCTGTCCTTTCCTACAACGAGCAGTTCTTC
CDR3: CASSPVLSYNEQFF
J: TRBJ2-1
size: -
V: TRBV2
D: -

DNA: TGTGCCAGCAATAGCGGGGGGGGGACCCAGTACTTC
CDR3: CASNSGGGTQYF
J: TRBJ2-5
size: -
V: TRBV7-2
D: TRBD2

DNA: TGTGCCAGCAGCTTAGGGGTTGCAAGTCTCGGGAGCTCTGGAAACACCATATATTTT
CDR3: CASSLGVASLGSSGNTIYF
J: TRBJ1-3
size: few
V: TRBV7-9
D: -

DNA: TGTGCCAGCACGCTGGTTATCGCAGGTACGCAGTATTTT
CDR3: CASTLVIAGTQYF
J: TRBJ2-3
size: -
V: TRBV7-9
D: -

DNA: TGCAGTGCTAGACGGCTAGCGGACTACGAGCAGTACTTC
CDR3: CSARRLADYEQYF
J: TRBJ2-7
size: -
V: TRBV20-1
D: TRBD2

DNA: TGTGCCAGCAGCCCCGAGGGCGGTCGGGCGCAGTATTTT
CDR3: CASSPEGGRAQYF
J: TRBJ2-3
size: few
V: TRBV9
D: -

DNA: TGCAGTGCTAGAAGCCCGCAACAGGGGCAAGAGCAGTACTTC
CDR3: CSARSPQQGQEQYF
J: TRBJ2-7
size: -
V: TRBV20-1
D: TRBD1

DNA: TGCAGCGTCCTGACAGCAACAACTAGCACAGATACGCAGTATTTT
CDR3: CSVLTATTSTDTQYF
J: TRBJ2-3
size: few
V: TRBV29-1
D: -

DNA: TGCGCCAGCAGTAGACGCGGGAGGGCGGATGAGCAGTTCTTC
CDR3: CASSRRGRADEQFF
J: TRBJ2-1
size: few
V: TRBV10-2
D: TRBD2

DNA: TGTGCCAGCAGTTCAAGTGGCGGGGGGCGGAACAATGAGCAGTTCTTC
CDR3: CASSSSGGGRNNEQFF
J: TRBJ2-1
size: -
V: TRBV2
D: TRBD2

DNA: TGCGCCAGCAGCTTTACACTAGGGACCGAGCAGTACTTC
CDR3: CASSFTLGTEQYF
J: TRBJ2-7
size: few
V: TRBV5-1
D: -

DNA: TGTGCCAGCACCTCGACAGGGGAAGATACGCAGTATTTT
CDR3: CASTSTGEDTQYF
J: TRBJ2-3
size: few
V: TRBV2
D: TRBD1

DNA: TGTGCCAGCAGCTCCCGAGAAGGGATCCAAGAGACCCAGTACTTC
CDR3: CASSSREGIQETQYF
J: TRBJ2-5
size: -
V: TRBV7-9
D: -

DNA: TGTGCCACCCAGAAGACCTCGCCTGAGCAGTTCTTC
CDR3: CATQKTSPEQFF
J: TRBJ2-1
size: -
V: TRBV6-6
D: -

DNA: TGTGCCAGCAGTTTCCCCAGGGAGGGGGCCCTCATCCTAGCCAAAAACATTCAGTACTTC
CDR3: CASSFPREGALILAKNIQYF
J: TRBJ2-4
size: -
V: TRBV28
D: -

DNA: TGTGCCAGCAGCTCCGGGACTAGCGGGAGTGATAATGAGCAGTTCTTC
CDR3: CASSSGTSGSDNEQFF
J: TRBJ2-1
size: -
V: TRBV7-2
D: TRBD2

DNA: TGTGCCAGCAGCAAAGAATCGGGGTCGGCTTTCTACGAGCAGTACTTC
CDR3: CASSKESGSAFYEQYF
J: TRBJ2-7
size: few
V: TRBV5-5
D: -

DNA: TGTGCCAGCAGCCAAGATCAAAGAGGGGCGTCTGGAAACACCATATATTTT
CDR3: CASSQDQRGASGNTIYF
J: TRBJ1-3
size: -
V: TRBV4-2
D: -

DNA: TGTGCCAGCAGTTACTCCCAAGGCCGTGAAGCTTTCTTT
CDR3: CASSYSQGREAFF
J: TRBJ1-1
size: few
V: TRBV6-5
D: -

DNA: TGTGCCAGCACCCCCTACTTTGAAGCTTTCTTT
CDR3: CASTPYFEAFF
J: TRBJ1-1
size: -
V: TRBV12-3/TRBV12-4
D: -

DNA: TGCGCCAGCAGCTTGGCCCCCACAGGGTCTAATTACAATGAGCAGTTCTTC
CDR3: CASSLAPTGSNYNEQFF
J: TRBJ2-1
size: -
V: TRBV5-1
D: -

DNA: TGTGCCAGTAGTTCAACAGCGGGAGGGCAAGAGACCCAGTACTTC
CDR3: CASSSTAGGQETQYF
J: TRBJ2-5
size: -
V: TRBV19
D: TRBD2

DNA: TGCGCCAACAGGGGCACAGCGAGCTCCTACGAGCAGTACTTC
CDR3: CANRGTASSYEQYF
J: TRBJ2-7
size: -
V: TRBV4-1
D: TRBD1

DNA: TGTGCCAGCCAGGTGGCAGGGGGGGCAACTAATGAAAAACTGTTTTTT
CDR3: CASQVAGGATNEKLFF
J: TRBJ1-4
size: -
V: TRBV4-2
D: TRBD1

DNA: TGTGCCAGCAGTTCCCTCAGAACTACCTATAATTCACCCCTCCACTTT
CDR3: CASSSLRTTYNSPLHF
J: TRBJ1-6
size: -
V: TRBV28
D: -

DNA: TGCAGTGCTAGAGATAGGGAGCTAGCGGGGGAGGATACGCAGTATTTT
CDR3: CSARDRELAGEDTQYF
J: TRBJ2-3
size: -
V: TRBV20-1
D: TRBD2